This record covers a single T cell receptor (beta chain). Its antigen is unknown. A second PCR of roughly 7 to 11 cycles used a sample-barcoded 5' primer and a J-beta primer mix. At least 2.5 million CDR3-containing paired-end reads were obtained per sample. TCRdb processed the 5' RACE reads anew with MiXCR; each CDR3 protein has one entry. The sample lists over 1.5 million distinct CDR3 sequences, around 48% seen once, with less than 2.5% in the top ten. This specimen belongs to a study of blood T cells in healthy people across ages. Findings and limits, study-wide: While age rose, TCR beta diversity per million T cells dropped in a roughly linear way. Higher naive T cell percentage went strongly together with higher TCR beta diversity. Any changes in expanded clonotypes were possibly confounded, as donor CMV status remained unknown.

Germline values: CDR1 MGHRA, CDR2 YSYEKL. The CDR3 sequence is 24 residues long. V was clipped by 0 bases and J by 1 base; unmatched bases: 17. The genes are TRBV4-1 and TRBJ2-6; 14 bases align to TRBD2. The sequence was obtained from a middle-aged woman in good health. What was sequenced was blood. The CDR3 region is CASSQDTGTSGGPFIGSGANVLTF. The CDR3 bases are TGCGCCAGCAGCCAAGATACCGGGACTAGCGGGGGCCCTTTTATAGGATCTGGGGCCAACGTCCTGACTTTC.